What follows describes a single TCR beta chain. This clone was observed a single time. Its antigen is unknown. No base qualities exist here, and no much larger clone lies one base off it. From frozen aliquots of unsorted single-cell suspensions, genomic DNA was isolated using the QIAamp DNA kit. Surgically resected non-small cell lung cancer tissue was used for the tumour samples. Tissues arrived within 2 hours after resection and were immediately processed into single-cell suspensions. Tissue was mechanically dissociated and enzymatically digested with DNase I, collagenase I and hyaluronidase for approximately 29 minutes at 37 °C, then filtered and RBC-lysed. The entry originates in a study of immune cell composition in non-small cell lung cancer (dated 2017 in TCRdb). In terms of the full investigation: Histologic subtype, mostly lung adenocarcinoma or squamous cell carcinoma, was determined with H&E together with p63, CK5, Napsin A and TTF-1 immunohistochemistry. A handful of tumour specimens that had TCR-beta data belonged to rare histological subtypes and were left out of the subtype comparisons. TCR-beta sequencing (Adaptive Biotechnologies) was performed on about 33 paired NSCLC tumour and non-adjacent lung specimens plus 26 tumour-only specimens. Supplementary cohort #1 consisted of around 11 lung adenocarcinoma cases with paired tumour/lung TCR-beta sequencing and with TIL populations generated to assess tumour reactivity. Beyond this particular receptor, the publication reports: Tumour-associated clones >0.5% were found in nearly half of NSCLC cases, namely in approximately 36% of adenocarcinomas versus less than 85% of squamous carcinomas. Across roughly 10 adenocarcinoma cases, TIL tumour reactivity correlated strongly with maximal tumour-associated clone frequency but not with overall clonality. Only 10 cases were included in the reactivity cohort, and sequence sharing between tumour-reactive clones and the dominant in vivo tumour-associated clones was not shown. Top 10 clone scores and productive clonality were significantly higher in lung squamous cell carcinoma than in lung adenocarcinoma tumours. No significant correlation was found between smoking pack-years and tumour TCR-beta clonality.

The CDR1 and CDR2 encoded by the germline V gene are MDHEN and SYDVKM. Its CDR3 holds 17 amino acids, cysteine through phenylalanine. The CDR3 DNA has 51 bases and is translated from base 1. Trimming at the junction amounts to 4 bases on V and 0 bases on J, and the germline ends lie 16 bases apart. A two-step multiplex PCR was used to amplify TCR-beta CDR3 regions from genomic DNA, and Illumina-compatible adaptors were added in the second step. TCR-beta immunosequencing was performed on an Illumina platform as a commercial immunoSEQ service. Per the source publication's procedure: Two measures summarised the repertoires: productive clonality, and Top 10 Clones, meaning the percentage of T-cell templates coming from the ten most frequent sequences. Productive clonality had a range of 0 to 1, where 1 means a monoclonal population. Using log10 scatter plots, tumour-associated clones were identified as sequences that made up at least 0.1% of tumour T-cell templates yet were absent from the matched non-adjacent lung. Analyses were done in GraphPad Prism7 and R, with Student's t-tests for two-group comparisons, ANOVA for stages, and linear regression for relationships. Here the immuneACCESS table is served through TCRdb, limited to in-frame sequences with V and J called. Missing clones are a known gap in these copies; in checked studies unresolved V genes cover under half, and the rest lacks a known reason. That table furnishes V, J and clone size, whereas the DNA furnished D and trimming. This sample is represented by around 3,000 clones; 70% to 85% of them were singletons. Jointly, the top ten make up around 33% of the sample.

This sequence was found in a human donor with non-small cell lung cancer. The sequence links TRBV28 to TRBJ1-3; perhaps TRBD1 is the D gene, with 6 bases matching. Input material: lung tumor tissue. CDR3 loop: CASSSAHGGPSGNTIYF. The nucleotides are TGTGCCAGCAGTTCCGCTCACGGGGGGCCCTCTGGAAACACCATATATTTT.